This T cell receptor (beta chain) appears in the sequencing data of a study of blood T cell repertoires in COVID-19 (dated by TCRdb to 2018 to 2021). Turning to the overall study: The collaborator samples originated in the United States, Italy and Spain and spanned the acute and convalescent phases of COVID-19. Nearly every sample came with metadata listing a de-identified subject ID, COVID-19 status, age in years and sex. The prospective study material was composed of cDNA or gDNA derived from T cells, B-cell-depleted T cells, or PBMCs. Subjects who had been exposed to COVID-19, were actively infected with it, or had recovered from it provided the deeply sampled blood TCRbeta repertoires that made up the dataset. The samples were drawn from the first 160 participants of the ongoing ImmuneRACE study and from 1,254 subjects provided by 6 global collaborators. A freely available public database, intended as a resource for researchers studying the immune response to SARS-CoV-2, is where the repertoires were released. Where HLA class I and class II types were available, the types were taken from metadata supplied by the sample provider, not from assay-based typing.

TCRbeta CDR3 regions were amplified from genomic DNA using the immunoSEQ Assay, a bias-controlled multiplex PCR. The published analysis was carried out like this. Nucleated cell counts per sample were estimated from amplification of reference gene primers within the assay. To quantify the absolute abundance of each unique TCRbeta CDR3 rearrangement, sequence reads were collapsed and filtered. For each sample, productive Simpson clonality was calculated as the square root of Simpson's diversity index across productive rearrangements. TCRdb re-hosts the immuneACCESS table, in-frame sequences only. Its copies lack some clones; in the studies checked, an unresolved V gene accounts for under half of them, and the cause for the rest is not known. V, J and clone size were drawn from that table, and D and trimming were deduced from the DNA. Counted in this sample were a few hundred thousand clones; roughly 84% of them appeared once. Around 2.9% of the sample rests with the top ten.

The study at large found these results: The amount of clinical and demographic metadata varied by source and participant and was provided uncurated.

Collaborating institutions collected whole blood in K2EDTA tubes following their own protocols. For TCRbeta analysis, collaborators shipped samples in one of three forms: frozen whole blood, isolated PBMCs, or DNA extracted from either of those sample types. Of note for this clone: Its specific antigen is unknown. Base qualities are not recorded, but no much larger clone differs from it by a single base.

The CDR3 holds 16 amino acids from the cysteine to the phenylalanine. Of the read, only the CDR3 DNA is kept; its 48 bases are in frame from base 1. Based on the germline V gene, the CDR1 and CDR2 sequences are SGHVS and FNYEAQ. V loses 2 bases, J loses 2 bases, and the germline ends lie 14 bases apart. The sequence is built from TRBV7-6 and TRBJ2-3; perhaps TRBD1 is the D gene, with 6 bases matching. The source of this sequence is a woman under 30 with acute or convalescent COVID-19. Sequencing was done on a sample of peripheral blood. The nucleotide sequence is TGTGCCAGCAGCTTAAGGGGGAGTGGGCTCACAGATACGCAGTATTTT. This is translated as CASSLRGSGLTDTQYF.